The 8 T cell receptor beta chains listed next were all sequenced from one sample in a study of blood T cell repertoires in COVID-19. Sequenced by immunoSEQ multiplex PCR; TCRdb stores in-frame clones only, minus some. The sample has hundreds of thousands of clones; 65% to 85% are singletons. Sequencing was performed on peripheral blood. The receptor source for this set is a woman between 25 and 40 years old with COVID-19, enrolled during active disease.

The V and J genes are TRBV7-8 and TRBJ1-5; D is undetermined. Between the trimmed V and J ends, which lost 1 base and 4 bases, there was a span of 17 bases. Germline lookup yields CDR1 SGHVS and CDR2 FQNEAQ. The CDR3 contains 17 residues. The CDR3 DNA is TGTGCCAGCAGCTTAGTCGGGTATCCCCGGGGAAATCAGCCCCAGCATTTT. It yields the protein CASSLVGYPRGNQPQHF.

DNA for the CDR3: TGCGCCAGCACCGTCGGGGGGAACAACAATGAGCAGTTCTTC. It specifies CASTVGGNNNEQFF. The genes are TRBV5-1 and TRBJ2-1; 7 positions agree with TRBD2. The CDR3 covers 14 residues. The V and J ends lost 6 bases and 5 bases, in that order; junction bases with no gene match: 8. Germline V gene data show CDR1 as SGHRS and CDR2 as YFSETQ.

This clone was observed a few times. J is TRBJ1-3 and V is TRBV5-1; 7 bases map to TRBD1. The CDR3 runs to 16 residues. Germline V gene lookup returns CDR1 SGHRS and CDR2 YFSETQ. The trim removed 2 bases at V and 16 bases at J, leaving 21 bases unmatched. CDR3 coding DNA: TGCGCCAGCAGCTTTCATTACCGGGACAGCCACGAGAAATTGTATTTT. Amino acid sequence: CASSFHYRDSHEKLYF.

The CDR3 spells CSASGRGRGFDNEQFF. The CDR3 bases are TGCAGTGCTAGTGGACGCGGGAGGGGGTTTGACAATGAGCAGTTCTTC. The rearrangement uses TRBV20-1 and TRBJ2-1, with TRBD2 identical over 9 bases. The CDR3 spans 16 residues. J was trimmed by 5 bases and V by 3 bases; bases with no gene match: 11. Germline V gene data show CDR1 as DFQATT and CDR2 as SNEGSKA (reference sequence).

The chain recombines TRBV7-9 with TRBJ1-2; 7 bases line up with TRBD1. Trimming took 1 base from V and 8 from J; bases not matched to a gene: 7. The CDR3 has 14 amino acids. Germline assignment: CDR1 SEHNR and CDR2 FQNEAQ (reference sequence). This chain's CDR3 is CASSLELTGQGYTF. The CDR3 DNA sequence: TGTGCCAGCAGCTTAGAGCTGACAGGGCAAGGCTACACCTTC.

The chain couples TRBV19 to TRBJ2-3, with 9 bases lining up with TRBD2. V trimming: 4 bases; J trimming: 4 bases; junction bases outside the gene matches: 3. Germline loops: CDR1 LNHDA, CDR2 SQIVND (reference sequence). This CDR3 region has 14 residues. The CDR3 DNA reads as TGTGCCAGTAGTAGCGGGAGGGCCCCAGATACGCAGTATTTT. Residues: CASSSGRAPDTQYF.

The chain combines TRBV4-1 with TRBJ2-1, with D possibly being TRBD2 (6 bases). The V gene lost 0 bases and the J gene lost 0 bases, with 24 bases spanning the gap. Germline V gene data show CDR1 as MGHRA and CDR2 as YSYEKL. This CDR3 contains 21 residues. The CDR3 region has the DNA TGCGCCAGCAGCCAAGACCCCAAGGCCCTTTCGCGGGGCAGCTCCTACAATGAGCAGTTCTTC. Its protein is CASSQDPKALSRGSSYNEQFF.

The chain is built from TRBV19 and TRBJ1-5; TRBD1 might be the D (6 bases). The CDR3 sequence is 16 residues long. The germline V and J ends were trimmed by 3 bases and 0 bases, with 12 bases remaining between them. The germline V gene encodes CDR1 LNHDA and CDR2 SQIVND (reference sequence). The CDR3: CASSIPTGGSNQPQHF. The CDR3 DNA reads as TGTGCCAGTAGTATCCCGACAGGTGGTAGCAATCAGCCCCAGCATTTT.